This TCR beta chain emerged from a study of blood T cells in healthy people across ages. PCR was performed a second time for roughly 7 to 11 cycles using a sample-barcoded 5' primer and a J-beta primer mix. TCRdb re-called the 5' RACE reads through MiXCR, storing one row per CDR3 protein. Of more than 800,000 distinct CDR3 sequences listed, 40% to 55% are singletons. The CDR3 totals 18 residues. The germline V gene encodes CDR1 SGHVS and CDR2 FQNEAQ. The ends lost 0 bases at V and 4 bases at J; junction bases unmatched: 9. The sequencing input was blood. The clonotype comes from a woman aged 60 to 75 in good health. The rearrangement links TRBV7-8 to TRBJ1-2, with 12 bases that match TRBD1. The CDR3 here is CASSLAGTGGFGSYGYTF. Here the CDR3 DNA reads TGTGCCAGCAGCTTAGCCGGGACAGGGGGCTTCGGTAGCTATGGCTACACCTTC.